The sequence of this T cell receptor (beta chain) was determined in a study of identical twins. Findings of the study overall: Zero-insertion analyses might be partly confounded by invariant T cells like MAIT and iNKT.

A word on this clonotype: The antigen is not known.

V gave up 5 bases and J gave up 4 bases, with 9 bases separating them. Germline-derived CDR1 and CDR2 are SGHAT and FQNNGV. The CDR3 extends over 14 amino acids. TCRdb processed the 5' RACE reads anew with MiXCR; each CDR3 protein has one entry. The table lists more than 400,000 distinct CDR3 sequences, around 15% of them singletons. A further study also used this sample, focusing on yellow fever vaccine responses in identical twins.

This sequence was found in a woman between 18 and 29 years old in good health. The rearrangement uses TRBV11-2 and TRBJ1-6; possible D gene TRBD1, 6 bases. The sequencing sample was made of CD4+ T cells sorted from blood. In nucleotides, the CDR3 is TGTGCCAGCAGCGCCCAGGGGTATAATTCACCCCTCCACTTT. The encoded protein is CASSAQGYNSPLHF.